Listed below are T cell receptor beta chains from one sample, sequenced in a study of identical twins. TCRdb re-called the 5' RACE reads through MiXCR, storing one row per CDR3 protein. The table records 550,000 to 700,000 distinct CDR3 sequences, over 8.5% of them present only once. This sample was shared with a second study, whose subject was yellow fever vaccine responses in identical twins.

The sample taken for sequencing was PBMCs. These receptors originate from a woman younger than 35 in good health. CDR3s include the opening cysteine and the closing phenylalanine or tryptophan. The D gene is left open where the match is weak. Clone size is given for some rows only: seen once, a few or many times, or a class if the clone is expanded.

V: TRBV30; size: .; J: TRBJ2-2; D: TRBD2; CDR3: CAWKGGKLTGELFF; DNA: TGTGCCTGGAAGGGAGGGAAGTTGACCGGGGAGCTGTTTTTT
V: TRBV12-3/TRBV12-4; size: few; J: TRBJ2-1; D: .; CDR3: CASSLIEIEQFF; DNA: TGTGCCAGCAGTTTAATAGAGATAGAGCAGTTCTTC
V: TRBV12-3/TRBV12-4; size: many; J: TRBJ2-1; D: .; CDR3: CASTRWPDYNEQFF; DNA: TGTGCCAGCACCCGTTGGCCAGACTACAATGAGCAGTTCTTC
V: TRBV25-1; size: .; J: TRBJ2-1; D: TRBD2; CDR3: CASRSGVKQFF; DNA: TGTGCCAGCAGGAGCGGGGTGAAGCAGTTCTTC
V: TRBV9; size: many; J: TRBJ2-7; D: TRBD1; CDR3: CASSVVQGGVYEQYF; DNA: TGTGCCAGCAGCGTAGTACAGGGGGGCGTCTACGAGCAGTACTTC
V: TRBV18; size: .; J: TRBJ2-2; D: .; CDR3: CASSPPARALNTGELFF; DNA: TGTGCCAGCTCACCACCGGCGAGGGCTTTAAACACCGGGGAGCTGTTTTTT
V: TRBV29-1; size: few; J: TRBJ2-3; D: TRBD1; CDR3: CSFQTGADTQYF; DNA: TGCAGCTTCCAGACAGGGGCGGATACGCAGTATTTT
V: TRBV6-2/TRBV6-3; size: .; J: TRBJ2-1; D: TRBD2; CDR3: CASSYSAGTSVNEQFF; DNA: TGTGCCAGCAGTTACTCAGCCGGGACTAGCGTAAATGAGCAGTTCTTC
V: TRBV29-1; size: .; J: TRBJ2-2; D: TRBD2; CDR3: CSVILAGANTGELFF; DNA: TGCAGCGTGATTCTAGCGGGGGCGAACACCGGGGAGCTGTTTTTT
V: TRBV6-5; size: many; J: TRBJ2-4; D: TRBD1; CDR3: CASSYSPGQSAKNIQYF; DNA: TGTGCCAGCAGTTACTCCCCGGGACAGTCGGCCAAAAACATTCAGTACTTC
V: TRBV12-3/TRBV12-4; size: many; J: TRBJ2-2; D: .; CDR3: CASSLWLSTGELFF; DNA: TGTGCCAGCAGTTTATGGCTGAGCACCGGGGAGCTGTTTTTT
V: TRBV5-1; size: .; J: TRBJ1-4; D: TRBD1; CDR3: CASSLNRGLNEKLFF; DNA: TGCGCCAGCAGCTTAAACAGGGGGCTTAATGAAAAACTGTTTTTT
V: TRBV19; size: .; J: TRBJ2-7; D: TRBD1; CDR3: CASRGTGNPEQYF; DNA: TGTGCCAGCCGGGGGACAGGGAATCCCGAGCAGTACTTC
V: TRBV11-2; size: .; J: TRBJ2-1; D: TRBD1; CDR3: CASSLGFAGGIGQFF; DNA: TGTGCCAGCAGCTTAGGGTTCGCAGGGGGCATCGGGCAGTTCTTC
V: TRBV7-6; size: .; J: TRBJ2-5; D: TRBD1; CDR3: CASSLSDDRGRKTQYF; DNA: TGTGCCAGCAGCTTAAGTGACGACAGGGGGCGAAAGACCCAGTACTTC
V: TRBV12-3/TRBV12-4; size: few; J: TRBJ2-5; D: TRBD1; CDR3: CASSSLGQGQETQYF; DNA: TGTGCCAGCAGTTCCCTCGGACAGGGACAAGAGACCCAGTACTTC
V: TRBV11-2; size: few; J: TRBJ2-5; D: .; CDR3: CASSPHRRVWETQYF; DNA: TGTGCCAGCAGCCCCCATAGGAGGGTGTGGGAGACCCAGTACTTC
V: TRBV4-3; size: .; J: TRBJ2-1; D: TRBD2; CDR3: CASSQDILAANEQFF; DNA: TGCGCCAGCAGCCAAGATATACTAGCGGCCAATGAGCAGTTCTTC
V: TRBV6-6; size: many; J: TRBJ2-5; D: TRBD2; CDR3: CASSYWGGETQYF; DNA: TGTGCCAGCAGTTATTGGGGGGGGGAGACCCAGTACTTC
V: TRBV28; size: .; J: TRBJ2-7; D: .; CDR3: CASSALGTNDEQYF; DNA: TGTGCCAGCTCTGCTCTCGGGACAAACGACGAGCAGTACTTC
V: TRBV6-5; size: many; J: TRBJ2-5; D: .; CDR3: CASKEFETQYF; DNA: TGTGCCAGCAAAGAATTTGAGACCCAGTACTTC
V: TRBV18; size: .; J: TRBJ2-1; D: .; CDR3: CASSRPSDPIDEQFF; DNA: TGTGCCAGCTCAAGACCATCGGATCCAATCGATGAGCAGTTCTTC